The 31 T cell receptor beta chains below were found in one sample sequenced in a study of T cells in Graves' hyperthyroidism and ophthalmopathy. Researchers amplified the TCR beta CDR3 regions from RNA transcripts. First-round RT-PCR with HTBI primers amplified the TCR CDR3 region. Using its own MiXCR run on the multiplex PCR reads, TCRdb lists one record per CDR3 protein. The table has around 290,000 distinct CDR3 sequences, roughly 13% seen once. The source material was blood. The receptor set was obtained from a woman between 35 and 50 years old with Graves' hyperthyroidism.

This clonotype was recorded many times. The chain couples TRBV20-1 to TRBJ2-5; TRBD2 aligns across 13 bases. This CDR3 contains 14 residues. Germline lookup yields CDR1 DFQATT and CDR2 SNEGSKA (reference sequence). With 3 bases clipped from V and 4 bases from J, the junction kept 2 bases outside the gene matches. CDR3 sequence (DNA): TGCAGTGCTAGTCGACTAGCGGGAGGAGAGACCCAGTACTTC. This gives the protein CSASRLAGGETQYF.

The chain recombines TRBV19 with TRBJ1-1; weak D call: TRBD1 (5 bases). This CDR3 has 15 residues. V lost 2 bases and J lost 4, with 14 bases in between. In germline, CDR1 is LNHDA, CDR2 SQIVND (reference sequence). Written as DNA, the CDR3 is TGTGCCAGTAGTATATTGGGTACAGGTGGCACTGAAGCTTTCTTT. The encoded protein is CASSILGTGGTEAFF.

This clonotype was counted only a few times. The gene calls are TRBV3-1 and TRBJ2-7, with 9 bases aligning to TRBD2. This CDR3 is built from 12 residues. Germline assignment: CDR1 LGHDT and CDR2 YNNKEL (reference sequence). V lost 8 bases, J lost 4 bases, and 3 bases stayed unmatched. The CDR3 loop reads CASGLAGYEQYF. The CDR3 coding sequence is TGTGCCAGCGGTCTAGCGGGATACGAGCAGTACTTC.

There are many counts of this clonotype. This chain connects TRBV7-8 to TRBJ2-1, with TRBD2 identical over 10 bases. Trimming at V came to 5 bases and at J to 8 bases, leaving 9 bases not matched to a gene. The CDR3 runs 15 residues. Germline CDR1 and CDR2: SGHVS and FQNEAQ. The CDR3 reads CASSPGGTSVDEQFF. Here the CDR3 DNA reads TGTGCCAGCAGCCCCGGAGGGACTAGCGTTGATGAGCAGTTCTTC.

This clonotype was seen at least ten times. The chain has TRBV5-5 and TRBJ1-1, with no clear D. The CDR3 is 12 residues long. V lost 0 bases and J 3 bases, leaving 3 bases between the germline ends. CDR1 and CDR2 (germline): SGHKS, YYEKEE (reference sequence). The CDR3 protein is CASSLGYTEAFF. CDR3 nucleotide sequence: TGTGCCAGCAGCTTGGGGTACACTGAAGCTTTCTTT.

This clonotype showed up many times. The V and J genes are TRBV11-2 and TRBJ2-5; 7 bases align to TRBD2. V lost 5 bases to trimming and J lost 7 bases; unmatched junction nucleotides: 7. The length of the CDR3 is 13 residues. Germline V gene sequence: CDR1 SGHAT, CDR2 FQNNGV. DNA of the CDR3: TGTGCCAGCAGCCCCTTAGGGGAGGGGACCCAGTACTTC. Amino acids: CASSPLGEGTQYF.

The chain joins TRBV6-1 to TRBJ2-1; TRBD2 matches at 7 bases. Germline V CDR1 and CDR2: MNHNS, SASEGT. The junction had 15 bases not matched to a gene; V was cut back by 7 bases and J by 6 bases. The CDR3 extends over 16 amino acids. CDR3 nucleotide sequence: TGTGCCAGCAAAGACCGGACTAGTCTAAACCGCAATGAGCAGTTCTTC. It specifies CASKDRTSLNRNEQFF.

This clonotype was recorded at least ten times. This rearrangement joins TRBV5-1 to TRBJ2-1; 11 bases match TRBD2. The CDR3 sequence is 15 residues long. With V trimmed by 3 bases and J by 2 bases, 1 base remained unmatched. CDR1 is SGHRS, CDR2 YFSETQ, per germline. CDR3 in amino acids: CASSSTSGAYNEQFF. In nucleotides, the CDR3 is TGCGCCAGCAGCTCGACTAGCGGGGCCTACAATGAGCAGTTCTTC.

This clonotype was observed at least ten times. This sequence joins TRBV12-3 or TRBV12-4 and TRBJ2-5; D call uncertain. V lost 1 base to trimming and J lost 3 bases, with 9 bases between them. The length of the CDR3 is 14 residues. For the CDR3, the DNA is TGTGCCAGCAGTTTAGGACCTCGGGAAGAGACCCAGTACTTC. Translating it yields CASSLGPREETQYF.

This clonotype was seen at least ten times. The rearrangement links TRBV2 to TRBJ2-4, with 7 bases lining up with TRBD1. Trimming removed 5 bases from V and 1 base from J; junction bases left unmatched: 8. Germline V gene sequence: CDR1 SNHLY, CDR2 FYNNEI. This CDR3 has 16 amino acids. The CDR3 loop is CASSPPDRWAKNIQYF. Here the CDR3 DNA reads TGTGCCAGCAGTCCCCCGGACAGGTGGGCCAAAAACATTCAGTACTTC.

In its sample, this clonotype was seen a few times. The CDR3 nucleotides read TGTGCCAGCAGTTTACAAGACCGATCGCAGTTCTTC. It is translated as CASSLQDRSQFF. This chain links TRBV28 with TRBJ2-1; no clear D gene. The CDR3 is 12 residues long. V was cut by 2 bases and J by 12 bases, with 11 bases left in between. Germline V gives CDR1 MDHEN, CDR2 SYDVKM.

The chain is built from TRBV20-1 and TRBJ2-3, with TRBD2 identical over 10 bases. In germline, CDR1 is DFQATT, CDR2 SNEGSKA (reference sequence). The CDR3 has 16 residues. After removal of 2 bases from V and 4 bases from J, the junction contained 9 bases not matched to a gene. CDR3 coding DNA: TGCAGTGCTAGACGGGGGGCTAGCGGGAGTGCAGATACGCAGTATTTT. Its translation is CSARRGASGSADTQYF.

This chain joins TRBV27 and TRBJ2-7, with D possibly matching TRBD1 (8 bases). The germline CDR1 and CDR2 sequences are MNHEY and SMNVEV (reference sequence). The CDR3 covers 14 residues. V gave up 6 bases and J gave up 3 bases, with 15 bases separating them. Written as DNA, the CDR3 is TGTGCCAGCAGCCCGACAGGGGAGGGCTACGAGCAGTACTTC. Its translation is CASSPTGEGYEQYF.

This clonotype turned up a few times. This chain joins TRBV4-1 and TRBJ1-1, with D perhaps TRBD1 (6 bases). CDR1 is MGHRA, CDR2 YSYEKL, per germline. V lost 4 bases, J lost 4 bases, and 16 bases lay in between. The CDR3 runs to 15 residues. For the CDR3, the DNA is TGCGCCAGCAGCCCACGGGGGGGGCCGGTCACTGAAGCTTTCTTT. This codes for CASSPRGGPVTEAFF.

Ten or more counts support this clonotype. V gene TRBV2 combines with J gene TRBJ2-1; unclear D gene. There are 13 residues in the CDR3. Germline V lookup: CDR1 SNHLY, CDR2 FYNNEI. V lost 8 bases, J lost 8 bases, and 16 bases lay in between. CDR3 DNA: TGTGCCAGCTGGCTCCTAGGCATTGATGAGCAGTTCTTC. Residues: CASWLLGIDEQFF.

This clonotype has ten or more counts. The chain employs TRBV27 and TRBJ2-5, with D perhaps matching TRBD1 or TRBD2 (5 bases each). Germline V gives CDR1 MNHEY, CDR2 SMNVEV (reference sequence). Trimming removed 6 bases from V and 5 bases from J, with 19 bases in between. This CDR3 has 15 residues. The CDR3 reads CASRLLGTGRETQYF. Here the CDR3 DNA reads TGTGCCAGCAGGTTACTAGGGACCGGGCGTGAGACCCAGTACTTC.

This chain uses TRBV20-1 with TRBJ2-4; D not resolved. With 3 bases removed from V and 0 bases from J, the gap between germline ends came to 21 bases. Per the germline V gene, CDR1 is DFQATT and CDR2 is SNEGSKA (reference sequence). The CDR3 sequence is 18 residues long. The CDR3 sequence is CSASIWAADFLAKNIQYF. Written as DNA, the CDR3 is TGCAGTGCTAGTATCTGGGCGGCGGATTTTTTAGCCAAAAACATTCAGTACTTC.

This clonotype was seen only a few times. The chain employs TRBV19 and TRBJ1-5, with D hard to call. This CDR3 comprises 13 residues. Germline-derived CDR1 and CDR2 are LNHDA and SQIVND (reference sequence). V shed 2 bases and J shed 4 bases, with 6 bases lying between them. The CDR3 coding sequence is TGTGCCAGTAGTATATACGGTAATCAGCCCCAGCATTTT. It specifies CASSIYGNQPQHF.

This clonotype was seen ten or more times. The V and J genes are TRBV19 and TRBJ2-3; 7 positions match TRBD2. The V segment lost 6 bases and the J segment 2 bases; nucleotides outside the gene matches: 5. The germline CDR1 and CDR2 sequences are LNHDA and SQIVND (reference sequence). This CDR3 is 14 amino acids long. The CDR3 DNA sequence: TGTGCCAGTAGGTCAGCGGGATCCACAGATACGCAGTATTTT. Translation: CASRSAGSTDTQYF. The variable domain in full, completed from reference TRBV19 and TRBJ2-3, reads DGGITQSPKYLFRKEGQNVTLSCEQNLNHDAMYWYRQDPGQGLRLIYYSQIVNDFQKGDIAEGYSVSREKKESFPLTVTSAQKNPTAFYLCASRSAGSTDTQYFGPGTRLTVL.

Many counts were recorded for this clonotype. DNA for the CDR3: TGTGCCAGCAGTGAAGCGACTAGCTTCGCAGATACGCAGTATTTT. Translating gives CASSEATSFADTQYF. The rearrangement uses TRBV2 and TRBJ2-3; TRBD2 matches at 7 bases. After removal of 0 bases from V and 4 bases from J, the junction contained 4 bases not matched to a gene. The V gene's germline CDR1 is SNHLY and CDR2 FYNNEI. This CDR3 contains 15 residues.

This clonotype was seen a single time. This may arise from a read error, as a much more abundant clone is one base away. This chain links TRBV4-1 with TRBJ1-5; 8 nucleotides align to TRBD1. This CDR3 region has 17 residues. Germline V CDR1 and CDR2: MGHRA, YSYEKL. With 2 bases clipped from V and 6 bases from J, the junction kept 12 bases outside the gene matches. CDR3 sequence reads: CASSQQGAFDGIQPQHF. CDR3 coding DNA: TGCGCCAGCAGCCAACAGGGGGCTTTTGATGGCATTCAGCCCCAGCATTTT.

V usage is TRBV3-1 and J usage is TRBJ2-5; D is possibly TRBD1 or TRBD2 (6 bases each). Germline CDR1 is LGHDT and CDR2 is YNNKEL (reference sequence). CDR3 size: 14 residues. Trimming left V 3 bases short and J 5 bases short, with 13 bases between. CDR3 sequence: CASSHEGGMETQYF. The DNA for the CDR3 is TGTGCCAGCAGCCACGAGGGGGGAATGGAGACCCAGTACTTC.

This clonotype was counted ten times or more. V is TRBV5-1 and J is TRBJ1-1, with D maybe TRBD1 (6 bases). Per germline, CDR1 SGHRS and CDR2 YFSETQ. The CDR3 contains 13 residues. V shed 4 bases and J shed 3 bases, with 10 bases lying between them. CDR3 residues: CASSAGAHTEAFF. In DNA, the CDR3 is TGCGCCAGCAGCGCAGGGGCCCACACTGAAGCTTTCTTT.

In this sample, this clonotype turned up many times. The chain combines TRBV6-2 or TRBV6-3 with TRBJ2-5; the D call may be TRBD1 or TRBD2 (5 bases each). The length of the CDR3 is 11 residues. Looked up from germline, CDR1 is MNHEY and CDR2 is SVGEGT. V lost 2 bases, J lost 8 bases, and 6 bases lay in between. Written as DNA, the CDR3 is TGTGCCAGCAGTTACGGGGGAACCCAGTACTTC. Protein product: CASSYGGTQYF.

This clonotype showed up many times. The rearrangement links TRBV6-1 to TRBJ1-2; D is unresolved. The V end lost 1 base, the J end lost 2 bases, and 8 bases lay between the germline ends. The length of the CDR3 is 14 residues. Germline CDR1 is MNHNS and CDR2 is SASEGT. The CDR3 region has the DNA TGTGCCAGCAGTGAAGGCCCTACCAACTATGGCTACACCTTC. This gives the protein CASSEGPTNYGYTF.

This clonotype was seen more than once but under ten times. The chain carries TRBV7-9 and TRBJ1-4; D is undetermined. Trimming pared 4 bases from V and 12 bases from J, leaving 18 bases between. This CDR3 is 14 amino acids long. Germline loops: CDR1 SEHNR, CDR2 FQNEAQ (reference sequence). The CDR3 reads CASSSPPPMGELFF. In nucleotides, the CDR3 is TGTGCCAGCAGCTCCCCCCCCCCAATGGGAGAACTGTTTTTT.

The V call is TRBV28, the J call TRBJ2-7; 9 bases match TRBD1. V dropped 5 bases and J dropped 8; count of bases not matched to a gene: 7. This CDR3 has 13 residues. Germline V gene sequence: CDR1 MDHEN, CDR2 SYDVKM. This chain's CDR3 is CASSGGQGGKQYF. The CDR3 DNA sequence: TGTGCCAGCAGTGGGGGACAGGGAGGAAAGCAGTACTTC.

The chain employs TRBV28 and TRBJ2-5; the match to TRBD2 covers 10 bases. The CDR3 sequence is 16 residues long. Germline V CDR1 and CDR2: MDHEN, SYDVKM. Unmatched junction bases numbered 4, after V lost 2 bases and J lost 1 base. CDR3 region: CASSLLAGEFQETQYF. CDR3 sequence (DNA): TGTGCCAGCAGTTTACTAGCGGGAGAGTTCCAAGAGACCCAGTACTTC.

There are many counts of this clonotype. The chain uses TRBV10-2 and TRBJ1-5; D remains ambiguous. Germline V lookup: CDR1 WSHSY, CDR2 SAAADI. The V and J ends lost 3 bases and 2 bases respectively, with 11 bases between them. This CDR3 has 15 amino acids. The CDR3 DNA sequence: TGCGCCAGCAGTGAAGGCATCCTCGGCAATCAGCCCCAGCATTTT. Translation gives CASSEGILGNQPQHF.

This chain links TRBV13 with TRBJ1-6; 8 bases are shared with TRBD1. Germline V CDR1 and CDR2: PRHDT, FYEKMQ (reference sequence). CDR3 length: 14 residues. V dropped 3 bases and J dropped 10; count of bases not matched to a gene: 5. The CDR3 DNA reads TGTGCCAGCAGCTTGAACAGGGGGTCCTCACCCCTCCACTTT. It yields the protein CASSLNRGSSPLHF.

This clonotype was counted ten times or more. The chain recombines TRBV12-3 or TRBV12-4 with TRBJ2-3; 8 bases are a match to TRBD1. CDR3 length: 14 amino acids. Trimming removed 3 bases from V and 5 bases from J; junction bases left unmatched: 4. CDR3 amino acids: CASSFGQGGDTQYF. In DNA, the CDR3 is TGTGCCAGCAGTTTCGGACAGGGAGGAGATACGCAGTATTTT.